The 32 T cell receptor beta chains below come from one sample, sequenced in a study of blood T cell repertoires in COVID-19 (TCRdb year 2020). Preparation of the library involved the immunoSEQ multiplex PCR assay. TCRdb retrieved this table from immuneACCESS and kept in-frame rearrangements only. Not all clones are present; in checked studies, unresolved V genes account for under half, and no reason is known for the remainder. The sample yields 200,000 to 300,000 clones; roughly 86% were counted once. Of the sample, 5.2% falls within the top ten clones. Sequenced material: peripheral blood. The receptors originated from a woman aged 60-75 years with COVID-19, enrolled during active disease.

This clone turned up a few times. The chain carries TRBV19 and TRBJ1-1; D ambiguous. This CDR3 is built from 18 residues. Trimming removed 5 bases from V and 0 bases from J, with 22 bases in between. In germline, CDR1 is LNHDA, CDR2 SQIVND (reference sequence). Here the CDR3 DNA reads TGTGCCAGTAGTCCCAACCATGGCCCCGGGGAGATGAACACTGAAGCTTTCTTT. Amino acid sequence: CASSPNHGPGEMNTEAFF.

Concerning this clone itself: A far larger clone is one nucleotide away, so this likely arose from a read error. The V gene is TRBV27, the J gene TRBJ2-7; a possible D gene is TRBD1 (6 bases). This CDR3 has 14 residues. Germline V lookup: CDR1 MNHEY, CDR2 SMNVEV (reference sequence). The V end was cut by 5 bases, the J end by 3 bases, with 14 bases between. The CDR3 DNA is TGTGCCAGCAGTCTACTGGGGGCGAACTACGAGCAGTACTTC. Its translation is CASSLLGANYEQYF.

CDR3 amino acids: CASSSTGYEQYF. DNA for the CDR3: TGTGCCAGCAGTTCCACAGGGTACGAGCAGTACTTC. The gene calls are TRBV6-2 or TRBV6-3 and TRBJ2-7, with D possibly matching TRBD1 (6 bases). CDR1 and CDR2 (germline): MNHEY, SVGEGT. This CDR3 has 12 amino acids. Trimming cost V 4 bases and J 4 bases, with 8 bases left between them.

This clone was detected once. The chain has TRBV19 and TRBJ2-2, with D possibly being TRBD1 (5 bases). Trimming shortened V by 3 bases and J by 8 bases, and 10 bases separated the two germline ends. Per the germline V gene, CDR1 is LNHDA and CDR2 is SQIVND (reference sequence). CDR3 length: 13 amino acids. The CDR3 region is CASSIAGQGELFF. The CDR3 nucleotides are TGTGCCAGTAGTATCGCAGGGCAAGGGGAGCTGTTTTTT.

The V and J genes are TRBV5-1 and TRBJ2-3, with 11 bases fitting TRBD2. Germline CDR1 is SGHRS and CDR2 is YFSETQ. CDR3 length equals 17 residues. V gave up 0 bases and J gave up 5 bases; unmatched junction bases: 8. The CDR3 bases are TGCGCCAGCAGCTTGGAGTTAGCGGGAGGGCCGGGAGATACGCAGTATTTT. Its translation: CASSLELAGGPGDTQYF.

V gene TRBV7-6 combines with J gene TRBJ1-1, with 8 bases lining up with TRBD1. Germline lookup yields CDR1 SGHVS and CDR2 FNYEAQ. CDR3 length equals 13 residues. V lost 3 bases and J lost 4; bases outside the gene matches: 1. The chain's CDR3 is CASSFDRGTEAFF. CDR3 nucleotide sequence: TGTGCCAGCAGCTTTGACAGGGGCACTGAAGCTTTCTTT.

The chain has TRBV3-1 (or the pseudogene TRBV3-2) and TRBJ1-1, with 9 bases matching TRBD1. The junction had 7 bases not matched to a gene; V was cut back by 4 bases and J by 7 bases. Germline V lookup: CDR1 LGHDT, CDR2 YNNKEL (reference sequence). CDR3 length: 14 amino acids. The CDR3 DNA follows: TGTGCCAGCAGCCTCCCTACAGGGGGCCATGAAGCTTTCTTT. Translating gives CASSLPTGGHEAFF.

V gene TRBV19 combines with J gene TRBJ2-7; D unresolved. The CDR3 contains 12 residues. Germline-derived CDR1 and CDR2 are LNHDA and SQIVND (reference sequence). Trimming cost V 2 bases and J 5 bases, with 7 bases left between them. The CDR3 DNA reads TGTGCCAGTAGTATACACAGAAACGAGCAGTACTTC. It is translated as CASSIHRNEQYF.

The gene calls are TRBV29-1 and TRBJ2-5, with D possibly being TRBD2 (6 bases). Germline CDR1 reads SQVTM; CDR2 reads ANQGSEA. V was cut by 7 bases and J by 5 bases, with 11 bases left in between. This CDR3 has 11 residues. CDR3 in amino acids: CSGRGAETQYF. The DNA for the CDR3 is TGCAGCGGGCGGGGTGCGGAGACCCAGTACTTC.

The chain carries TRBV11-2 and TRBJ2-1; 10 bases fit TRBD2. CDR3 length equals 14 residues. The trim removed 5 bases at V and 8 bases at J, leaving 6 bases unmatched. Germline-derived CDR1 and CDR2 are SGHAT and FQNNGV. DNA of the CDR3: TGTGCCAGCAGCCGGCCTAGCGGGAGAGATGAGCAGTTCTTC. Its translation is CASSRPSGRDEQFF.

This sequence joins TRBV18 and TRBJ2-2, with 9 bases that match TRBD2. This CDR3 contains 18 residues. Germline V gene sequence: CDR1 KGHSH, CDR2 LQKENI. The V gene end was trimmed by 4 bases and the J gene end by 2 bases; junction bases not matched to a gene: 11. CDR3 bases: TGTGCCAGCTCACAGCTCGGGACTAGCAGGACCAACACCGGGGAGCTGTTTTTT. Translated, it gives CASSQLGTSRTNTGELFF.

The chain is built from TRBV7-3 and TRBJ2-3, with TRBD1 identical over 9 bases. The CDR3 has 15 residues. CDR1 and CDR2 (germline): SGHTA, FQGTGA. V lost 5 bases to trimming and J lost 3 bases; unmatched junction nucleotides: 6. Here the CDR3 reads CASSPDRGITDTQYF. The CDR3 nucleotides are TGTGCCAGCAGCCCCGACAGGGGGATTACAGATACGCAGTATTTT.

The V gene is TRBV30, the J gene TRBJ2-1; possible D gene TRBD2, 6 bases. This CDR3 has 13 amino acids. Trimming left V 5 bases short and J 7 bases short, with 15 bases between. Looked up from germline, CDR1 is GTSNPN and CDR2 is SVGIG (reference sequence). CDR3 residues: CAWVKKGLNEQFF. CDR3 coding DNA: TGTGCCTGGGTAAAAAAGGGACTTAATGAGCAGTTCTTC. Combining the CDR3 with reference TRBV30 and TRBJ2-1 gives the whole variable domain SQTIHQWPATLVQPVGSPLSLECTVEGTSNPNLYWYRQAAGRGLQLLFYSVGIGQISSEVPQNLSASRPQDRQFILSSKKLLLSDSGFYLCAWVKKGLNEQFFGPGTRLTVL.

The V gene is TRBV19, the J gene TRBJ2-7, with 9 bases that match TRBD1. CDR3 length: 15 amino acids. Germline V gene lookup returns CDR1 LNHDA and CDR2 SQIVND (reference sequence). J was trimmed by 3 bases and V by 5 bases; bases with no gene match: 8. CDR3 sequence: CASSLSPGQGYEQYF. CDR3 sequence (DNA): TGTGCCAGTAGTCTGTCACCGGGACAGGGCTACGAGCAGTACTTC.

This clone was seen a handful of times. The chain links TRBV6-6 to TRBJ1-4; 9 bases match TRBD1. Trimming at V came to 0 bases and at J to 5 bases, leaving 1 base not matched to a gene. The CDR3 is 15 residues long. Germline loops: CDR1 MNHNY, CDR2 SVGAGI (reference sequence). The CDR3 sequence: CASSYSGQGNEKLFF. CDR3 nucleotides: TGTGCCAGCAGTTACTCGGGACAGGGCAATGAAAAACTGTTTTTT.

The chain recombines TRBV5-1 with TRBJ2-1; the D is unclear. V lost 0 bases to trimming and J lost 5 bases, with 9 bases between them. The germline CDR1 and CDR2 sequences are SGHRS and YFSETQ. The CDR3 contains 14 residues. In nucleotides, the CDR3 is TGCGCCAGCAGCTTGGCCGTGGCAAACAATGAGCAGTTCTTC. Translation gives CASSLAVANNEQFF.

The CDR3 DNA is TGCAGCGTTGAGCCCGCCAGGGGGCAAGAGACCCAGTACTTC. This gives the protein CSVEPARGQETQYF. The J gene is TRBJ2-5, the V gene TRBV29-1; TRBD1 matches 7 bases. CDR3 length: 14 amino acids. The germline V gene has CDR1 SQVTM and CDR2 ANQGSEA. V shed 3 bases and J 2 bases; nucleotides not matched to a gene: 6.

The chain is built from TRBV6-5 and TRBJ1-2; 8 bases align to TRBD1. Trimming took 1 base from V and 5 from J; bases not matched to a gene: 6. The CDR3 contains 15 residues. Germline CDR1 reads MNHEY; CDR2 reads SVGAGI. DNA for the CDR3: TGTGCCAGCAGTTACTTTGGGACAGGCCAGTATGGCTACACCTTC. Its translation is CASSYFGTGQYGYTF.

The chain carries TRBV7-2 and TRBJ1-3, with D uncertain. Trimming pared 5 bases from V and 1 base from J, leaving 6 bases between. CDR3 length equals 13 residues. CDR1 is SGHTA, CDR2 FQGNSA, per germline. CDR3 coding DNA: TGTGCCAGCAGCATTTCGTCTGGAAACACCATATATTTT. Translating it yields CASSISSGNTIYF.

This clone was counted a single time. The chain joins TRBV10-2 to TRBJ2-3; D is perhaps TRBD2 (6 bases). This CDR3 contains 14 residues. Trimming removed 7 bases from V and 2 bases from J, with 13 bases in between. Germline V gives CDR1 WSHSY, CDR2 SAAADI. CDR3 residues: CASKGGDPTDTQYF. The CDR3 region has the DNA TGCGCCAGCAAAGGCGGGGACCCCACAGATACGCAGTATTTT.

The chain combines TRBV6-5 with TRBJ1-5; TRBD1 might be the D (5 bases). V was trimmed by 0 bases and J by 2 bases, leaving 8 bases between them. Germline loops: CDR1 MNHEY, CDR2 SVGAGI. The CDR3 runs to 15 residues. DNA for the CDR3: TGTGCCAGCAGTTACTCGGGGGGTGGCAATCAGCCCCAGCATTTT. It encodes CASSYSGGGNQPQHF.

The chain links TRBV29-1 to TRBJ2-1; 7 nucleotides agree with TRBD1. There are 14 residues in the CDR3. V shed 7 bases and J 3 bases; nucleotides not matched to a gene: 9. The V gene's germline CDR1 is SQVTM and CDR2 ANQGSEA. The CDR3 is CSGIGQDSYNEQFF. The CDR3 region has the DNA TGCAGCGGCATCGGACAGGATAGCTACAATGAGCAGTTCTTC.

The V gene is TRBV5-1, the J gene TRBJ1-4; 7 bases fit TRBD1. Germline loops: CDR1 SGHRS, CDR2 YFSETQ. V shed 1 base, J shed 4 bases, and the junction held 7 bases outside the gene matches. The CDR3 is 16 residues long. CDR3 in amino acids: CASSLNFGQDNEKLFF. DNA for the CDR3: TGCGCCAGCAGCTTGAATTTTGGACAGGATAATGAAAAACTGTTTTTT.

This clone has just one count. The chain carries TRBV7-8 and TRBJ2-7; D gene unclear. The germline V gene encodes CDR1 SGHVS and CDR2 FQNEAQ. Trimming stripped 1 base from V and 6 bases from J, with 13 bases between. The CDR3 has 14 residues. In nucleotides, the CDR3 is TGTGCCAGCAGCTTAGTGGCGGCATCTGGCGAGCAGTACTTC. This codes for CASSLVAASGEQYF.

The chain employs TRBV14 and TRBJ2-7, with D tentatively TRBD1 (5 bases). Trimming pared 0 bases from V and 2 bases from J, leaving 23 bases between. Per the germline V gene, CDR1 is SGHDN and CDR2 is FVKESK. The CDR3 totals 19 residues. The CDR3 sequence is CASSQDQVLKGRLTYEQYF. Written as DNA, the CDR3 is TGTGCCAGCAGCCAAGATCAAGTGTTGAAGGGGCGACTTACCTACGAGCAGTACTTC. Combining the CDR3 with reference TRBV14 and TRBJ2-7 gives the whole variable domain EAGVTQFPSHSVIEKGQTVTLRCDPISGHDNLYWYRRVMGKEIKFLLHFVKESKQDESGMPNNRFLAERTGGTYSTLKVQPAELEDSGVYFCASSQDQVLKGRLTYEQYFGPGTRLTVT.

V and J are TRBV2 and TRBJ2-7; TRBD1 is a possible D gene (6 bases). The CDR3 is 16 amino acids. Between the trimmed V and J ends, which lost 4 bases and 0 bases, there was a span of 16 bases. The germline gives CDR1 SNHLY, CDR2 FYNNEI. CDR3 protein: CASSVEGAGASYEQYF. In nucleotides, the CDR3 is TGTGCCAGCAGTGTGGAAGGGGCAGGGGCCTCCTACGAGCAGTACTTC.

The genes are TRBV19 and TRBJ1-2; TRBD1 might be the D (5 bases). V was shortened by 7 bases and J by 1 base, with 19 bases between the two germline ends. The CDR3 loop spans 16 amino acids. CDR1 is LNHDA and CDR2 is SQIVND in the germline V gene (reference sequence). The CDR3 DNA reads as TGTGCCAGTATGCCAGCGCACAGGCCTTATAACTATGGCTACACCTTC. It translates to CASMPAHRPYNYGYTF.

The chain uses TRBV5-1 and TRBJ2-7, with a tentative D call TRBD2 (5 bases). The V and J ends lost 4 bases and 2 bases respectively, with 16 bases between them. Germline V gives CDR1 SGHRS, CDR2 YFSETQ. The CDR3 has 15 amino acids. The CDR3 region is CASSRTREPAYEQYF. In DNA, the CDR3 is TGCGCCAGCAGCCGAACTAGGGAGCCAGCCTACGAGCAGTACTTC.

This clone was counted a single time. The genes are TRBV3-1 (or the pseudogene TRBV3-2) and TRBJ2-6; TRBD2 agrees at 7 bases. Germline-derived CDR1 and CDR2 are LGHDT and YNNKEL (reference sequence). The CDR3 contains 17 residues. With V trimmed by 4 bases and J by 2 bases, 8 bases remained unmatched. Here the CDR3 DNA reads TGTGCCAGCAGCCCACGCTCGGGGGGTGCTGGGGCCAACGTCCTGACTTTC. Translating it yields CASSPRSGGAGANVLTF.

The chain couples TRBV14 to TRBJ1-6, with D unresolved. Trimming pared 10 bases from V and 7 bases from J, leaving 14 bases between. The germline CDR1 and CDR2 sequences are SGHDN and FVKESK. The CDR3 is 13 amino acids. DNA for the CDR3: TGTGCCACCTCCCCGGGAGGGAATTCACCCCTCCACTTT. Protein sequence: CATSPGGNSPLHF. The full variable domain, its missing parts supplied by reference TRBV14 and TRBJ1-6, is EAGVTQFPSHSVIEKGQTVTLRCDPISGHDNLYWYRRVMGKEIKFLLHFVKESKQDESGMPNNRFLAERTGGTYSTLKVQPAELEDSGVYFCATSPGGNSPLHFGNGTRLTVT.

V usage is TRBV10-3 and J usage is TRBJ2-7; 7 nucleotides agree with TRBD2. From germline, CDR1 is ENHRY and CDR2 SYGVKD. V gave up 5 bases and J gave up 4 bases; unmatched junction bases: 5. This CDR3 is 13 amino acids long. In DNA, the CDR3 is TGTGCCATCAGTAGGACTAGTCGTTACGAGCAGTACTTC. Protein sequence: CAISRTSRYEQYF.

The chain is built from TRBV13 and TRBJ2-7, with TRBD1 matching over 7 bases. The J segment lost 2 bases and the V segment lost 4 bases, leaving 8 bases of the junction unmatched. Germline lookup yields CDR1 PRHDT and CDR2 FYEKMQ (reference sequence). The CDR3 has 15 amino acids. CDR3 residues: CASSSLQGLPYEQYF. CDR3 nucleotides: TGTGCCAGCAGCTCGCTACAGGGGCTGCCCTACGAGCAGTACTTC.